This entry features one T cell receptor beta chain sequence. V was pared by 4 bases and J by 5 bases, with 13 bases between. The CDR3 has 13 amino acids. CDR1 and CDR2 (germline): SGHRS, YFSETQ. Amplification used 60 Vbeta primers and 13 Jbeta primers. The protocol was immunoSEQ multiplex PCR, while the TCRdb copy is restricted to in-frame clones and leaves out a portion. Of 100,000 to 150,000 clones in the sample, about 82% were seen once. The data were taken from a study of cytomegalovirus exposure and HLA in healthy donors. Sequenced input: PBMCs. The clonotype comes from a boy between 5 and 17 years old in good health and CMV-seronegative. The chain couples TRBV5-1 to TRBJ2-7; TRBD1 is a possible D gene (5 bases). The CDR3 DNA sequence: TGCGCCAGCAGCCGAAACACAGGTGACGAGCAGTACTTC. This encodes CASSRNTGDEQYF.